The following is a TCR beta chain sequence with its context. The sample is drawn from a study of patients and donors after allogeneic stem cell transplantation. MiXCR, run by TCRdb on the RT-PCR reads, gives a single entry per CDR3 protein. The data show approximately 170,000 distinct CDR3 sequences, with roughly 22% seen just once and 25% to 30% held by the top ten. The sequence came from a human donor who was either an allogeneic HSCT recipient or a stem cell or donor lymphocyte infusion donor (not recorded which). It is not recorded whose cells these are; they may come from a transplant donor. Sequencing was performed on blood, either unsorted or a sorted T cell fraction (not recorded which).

The CDR3 sequence: CSALARATTNEQFF. As DNA, the CDR3 is TGCAGTGCTTTAGCCCGGGCGACTACCAATGAGCAGTTCTTC. The J gene is TRBJ2-1, the V gene TRBV20-1, with a weak D call TRBD2 (5 bases). CDR1 is DFQATT, CDR2 SNEGSKA, per germline (reference sequence). V was trimmed by 5 bases and J by 6 bases, leaving 17 bases between them. The CDR3 sequence is 14 residues long.